This T cell receptor (beta chain) was retrieved from a study of early T cells in non-severe SARS-CoV-2 infection. Study-wide context: Unpaired chains resulted from sequencing bulk RNA of unsorted whole blood.

One entry per CDR3 protein, called by TCRdb with MiXCR from the 5' RACE reads. The repertoire holds tens of thousands of distinct CDR3 sequences, with around 7.7% as singletons. This clonotype was detected only a few times. This CDR3 has 16 residues. The V gene lost 7 bases and the J gene lost 2 bases, with 14 bases spanning the gap. Germline values: CDR1 KGHDR, CDR2 SFDVKD. Sequences were derived from whole blood, sampled at baseline. The receptor comes from an adult who was a healthcare worker with PCR-confirmed SARS-CoV-2 infection or an uninfected control (not recorded which). The V and J genes are TRBV24-1 and TRBJ2-6; a possible D gene is TRBD2 (6 bases). CDR3 loop: CATSSRRGTGANVLTF. The DNA of the CDR3 is TGTGCCACCAGCTCCCGACGGGGGACTGGGGCCAACGTCCTGACTTTC.